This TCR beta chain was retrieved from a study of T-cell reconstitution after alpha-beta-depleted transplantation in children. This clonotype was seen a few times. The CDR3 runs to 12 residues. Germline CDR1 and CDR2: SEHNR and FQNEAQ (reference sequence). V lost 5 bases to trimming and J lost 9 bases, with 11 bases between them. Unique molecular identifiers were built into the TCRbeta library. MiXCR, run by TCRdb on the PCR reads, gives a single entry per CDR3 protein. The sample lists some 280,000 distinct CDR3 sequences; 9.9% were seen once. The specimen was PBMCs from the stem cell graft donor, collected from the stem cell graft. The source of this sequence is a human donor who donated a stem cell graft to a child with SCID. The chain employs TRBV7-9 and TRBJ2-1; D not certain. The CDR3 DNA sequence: TGTGCCAGCAGCGAAGGAGACGGTGAGCAGTTCTTC. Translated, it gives CASSEGDGEQFF.